Sequencing of this T cell receptor (beta chain) was carried out in a study of blood T cell repertoires in COVID-19. Study summary: COVID-19 samples collected from the United States, Italy and Spain covered acute and convalescent phases. Nucleic acid was either cDNA or gDNA, and it came from T cells, B-cell-depleted T cells, or PBMCs.

This CDR3 region has 15 residues. V shed 4 bases and J 1 base; nucleotides not matched to a gene: 7. Germline assignment: CDR1 SQVTM and CDR2 ANQGSEA. As processed by the authors: How many nucleated cells were present was estimated from reference gene primer amplification. Sequencing was performed with immunoSEQ multiplex PCR; in TCRdb, only in-frame clones are kept and a portion is missing. That table is the source of V, J and clone size, and D and trimming were worked out from the DNA. The sample gives about 230,000 clones, 75% to 90% of which show up once; under 3% is in the top ten. This chain connects TRBV29-1 to TRBJ2-3; 8 nucleotides match TRBD2. The sequence was collected from a woman aged 65 to 85 with active or convalescent COVID-19. The sample comprised peripheral blood. CDR3 protein: CSVVENGRGTDTQYF. DNA for the CDR3: TGCAGCGTTGTTGAGAACGGGAGGGGCACAGATACGCAGTATTTT.